The 6 T cell receptor beta chains presented below share a single source sample, sequenced in a study of CD8 T cells in ankylosing spondylitis. These receptors' antigens are unknown. Study observations and caveats: Ankylosing spondylitis blood appeared to carry a characteristic TCR beta motif of several highly homologous variants.

One entry per CDR3 protein results from TCRdb running MiXCR on the 5' RACE reads. The sample has a few hundred thousand distinct CDR3 sequences, more than 9.5% seen once; the top ten hold under 7.5%. The sequenced material came from blood, either unsorted or a sorted T cell fraction (not recorded which). Source of these receptors: a male donor with ankylosing spondylitis.

This clonotype showed up just a few times. The CDR3 bases are TGCGCCAGCAGCTTCGGGACTAGCGGGAGTGTCTACAATGAGCAGTTCTTC. It is translated as CASSFGTSGSVYNEQFF. The chain combines TRBV5-1 with TRBJ2-1, with TRBD2 matching over 14 bases. This CDR3 contains 17 residues. The germline gives CDR1 SGHRS, CDR2 YFSETQ. Losses at the gene ends were 2 bases for V and 3 bases for J; bases not matched to a gene: 4. Based on the CDR3 plus reference TRBV5-1 and TRBJ2-1, the full variable domain is KAGVTQTPRYLIKTRGQQVTLSCSPISGHRSVSWYQQTPGQGLQFLFEYFSETQRNKGNFPGRFSGRQFSNSRSEMNVSTLELGDSALYLCASSFGTSGSVYNEQFFGPGTRLTVL.

This clonotype was seen only a few times. The V call is TRBV12-3 or TRBV12-4, the J call TRBJ1-3, with D unresolved. Between the trimmed V and J ends, which lost 1 base and 4 bases, there was a span of 8 bases. The CDR3 is 14 amino acids. The chain's CDR3 is CASSLGKGGNTIYF. In DNA form, the CDR3 reads TGTGCCAGCAGTTTAGGGAAAGGGGGAAACACCATATATTTT.

This clonotype has a handful of counts. This chain joins TRBV6-1 and TRBJ2-1, with 7 positions matching TRBD1. V gave up 7 bases and J gave up 8 bases; unmatched junction bases: 8. The CDR3 has 13 amino acids. Looked up from germline, CDR1 is MNHNS and CDR2 is SASEGT. CDR3 loop: CASIEDREDEQFF. The CDR3 DNA sequence: TGTGCCAGCATAGAAGACAGGGAAGATGAGCAGTTCTTC.

The V and J genes are TRBV29-1 and TRBJ1-3, with D uncertain. From germline, CDR1 is SQVTM and CDR2 ANQGSEA. The length of the CDR3 is 16 residues. V lost 4 bases, J lost 5 bases, and 21 bases lay in between. CDR3 region: CSVGPPFRPQRNTIYF. In DNA, the CDR3 is TGCAGCGTTGGTCCCCCCTTTCGACCTCAGAGAAACACCATATATTTT.

This clonotype was seen only a few times. The V call is TRBV10-3, the J call TRBJ1-1; D unclear. This CDR3 comprises 13 residues. The germline V gene has CDR1 ENHRY and CDR2 SYGVKD. V was shortened by 6 bases and J by 3 bases, with 11 bases between the two germline ends. Here the CDR3 reads CAIRQTFDTEAFF. The CDR3 DNA follows: TGTGCCATCAGACAGACTTTTGACACTGAAGCTTTCTTT.

This clonotype was seen at least ten times. This chain connects TRBV13 to TRBJ1-3; D unclear. Germline loops: CDR1 PRHDT, CDR2 FYEKMQ (reference sequence). The CDR3 extends over 15 amino acids. Trimming cost V 1 base and J 0 bases, with 7 bases left between them. In DNA, the CDR3 is TGTGCCAGCAGCTTAGAAGGGCTCTCTGGAAACACCATATATTTT. As protein: CASSLEGLSGNTIYF. The whole variable domain, remainder taken from reference TRBV13 and TRBJ1-3, is AAGVIQSPRHLIKEKRETATLKCYPIPRHDTVYWYQQGPGQDPQFLISFYEKMQSDKGSIPDRFSAQQFSDYHSELNMSSLELGDSALYFCASSLEGLSGNTIYFGEGSWLTVV.